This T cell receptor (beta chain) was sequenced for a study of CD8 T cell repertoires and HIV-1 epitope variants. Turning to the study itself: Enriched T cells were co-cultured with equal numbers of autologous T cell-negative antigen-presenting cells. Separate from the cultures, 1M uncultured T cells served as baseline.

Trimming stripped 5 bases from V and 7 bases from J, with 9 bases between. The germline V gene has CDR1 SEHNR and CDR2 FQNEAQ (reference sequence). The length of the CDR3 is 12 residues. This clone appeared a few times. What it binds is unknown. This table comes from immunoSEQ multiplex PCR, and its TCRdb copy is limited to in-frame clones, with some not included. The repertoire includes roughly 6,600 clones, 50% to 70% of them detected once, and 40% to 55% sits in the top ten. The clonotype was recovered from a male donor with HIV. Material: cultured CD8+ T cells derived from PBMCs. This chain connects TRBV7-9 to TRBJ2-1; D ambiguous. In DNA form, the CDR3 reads TGTGCCAGCAGCCCCCTCTGGAATGAGCAGTTCTTC. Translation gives CASSPLWNEQFF. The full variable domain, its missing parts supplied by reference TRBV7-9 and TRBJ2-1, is DTGVSQNPRHKITKRGQNVTFRCDPISEHNRLYWYRQTLGQGPEFLTYFQNEAQLEKSRLLSDRFSAERPKGSFSTLEIQRTEQGDSAMYLCASSPLWNEQFFGPGTRLTVL.